Listed here is a single TCR beta chain. These data originate in a study of shared clonotypes between healthy human individuals. TCRdb's copy holds only in-frame clones and misses some; the assay was immunoSEQ multiplex PCR. The profile shows some 500,000 clones, about 96% of them singletons. Sequencing input: naive CD4+ T cells sorted from blood. The subset denotes: CD45RA+ positively selected. This TCR was recovered from a woman under 40 in good health.

CDR3 DNA sequence: TGTGCCAGCACCTACAGGGGTTCTGGAAACACCATATATTTT. Protein: CASTYRGSGNTIYF. The chain uses TRBV28 and TRBJ1-3, with TRBD1 matching 7 bases. There are 14 residues in the CDR3. V trimming: 7 bases; J trimming: 1 base; junction bases outside the gene matches: 4. Germline V gene lookup returns CDR1 MDHEN and CDR2 SYDVKM.